Below, 17 T cell receptor beta chains from the same sample are listed, as sequenced in a study of OX40 agonist ivuxolimab in advanced cancers. The data were produced by immunoSEQ multiplex PCR, yet TCRdb's version contains in-frame clones alone and is incomplete. The table includes fewer than 85,000 clones, 92% detected once. The specimen was CD4+ or CD8+ T cells sorted from blood, collected in a trial of the OX40 agonist ivuxolimab. The receptor set was obtained from an adult with an advanced solid tumor such as melanoma, head and neck, liver or kidney cancer.

V and J are TRBV5-4 and TRBJ2-4; D perhaps matches TRBD2 (6 bases). This CDR3 region has 14 residues. Trimming stripped 2 bases from V and 1 base from J, with 7 bases between. Germline assignment: CDR1 SGHNT and CDR2 YYREEE (reference sequence). CDR3 protein: CASSFGGAKNIQYF. CDR3 DNA sequence: TGTGCCAGCAGCTTTGGGGGGGCCAAAAACATTCAGTACTTC.

The rearrangement uses TRBV28 and TRBJ2-1, with 8 bases aligning to TRBD2. This CDR3 has 13 amino acids. V lost 5 bases to trimming and J lost 15 bases; unmatched junction nucleotides: 12. CDR1 and CDR2 (germline): MDHEN, SYDVKM. CDR3 region: CASSPNFGRALFF. In DNA form, the CDR3 reads TGTGCCAGCAGTCCAAATTTCGGGAGGGCCCTGTTCTTC.

To note about this clone: A junction boundary mismatches the germline segment, possibly from a read error. The rearrangement uses TRBV7-7 and TRBJ2-2; 8 bases fit TRBD1. Germline CDR1 reads SSHAT; CDR2 reads FNYEAQ (reference sequence). CDR3 length: 14 amino acids. This CDR3 reads CASSLDRGTGELFF. CDR3 DNA sequence: TGTGCTAGCAGCTTAGACAGGGGAACCGGGGAGCTGTTTTTT.

The V call is TRBV19, the J call TRBJ1-1, with D tentatively TRBD1 (6 bases). V gave up 4 bases and J gave up 1 base, with 13 bases separating them. In germline, CDR1 is LNHDA, CDR2 SQIVND (reference sequence). CDR3 length: 15 amino acids. The CDR3 region is CASSRAGERNTEAFF. CDR3 nucleotides: TGTGCCAGTAGTAGAGCAGGGGAAAGGAACACTGAAGCTTTCTTT.

In regard to this clone: Compared with germline, one end of the junction differs, possibly owing to a read error. The genes are TRBV7-7 and TRBJ2-1, with TRBD2 matching 13 bases. The CDR3 consists of 17 residues. Germline V lookup: CDR1 SSHAT, CDR2 FNYEAQ (reference sequence). CDR3 sequence: CASSLILTSGRDNEQFF. CDR3 DNA sequence: TGTGCTAGCAGCCTAATCCTAACTAGCGGGAGGGACAATGAGCAGTTCTTC.

V and J are TRBV11-2 and TRBJ2-1; 9 bases fit TRBD1. The V segment lost 0 bases and the J segment 4 bases; nucleotides outside the gene matches: 7. This CDR3 comprises 17 residues. Germline V gene sequence: CDR1 SGHAT, CDR2 FQNNGV. CDR3: CASSLDRGTGIYNEQFF. The CDR3, as DNA: TGTGCCAGCAGCTTAGATCGGGGGACAGGGATTTACAATGAGCAGTTCTTC.

J is TRBJ2-5 and V is TRBV4-3; D is possibly TRBD2 (6 bases). The germline V and J ends were trimmed by 4 bases and 2 bases, with 11 bases remaining between them. This CDR3 has 14 amino acids. Germline V gene lookup returns CDR1 LGHNA and CDR2 YSLEER. The CDR3 is CASSRELAQETQYF. As DNA, the CDR3 is TGCGCCAGCAGCCGAGAACTAGCACAAGAGACCCAGTACTTC.

V usage is TRBV30 and J usage is TRBJ1-4, with D unresolved. V was trimmed by 3 bases and J by 0 bases, leaving 8 bases between them. CDR3 length: 14 amino acids. Germline lookup yields CDR1 GTSNPN and CDR2 SVGIG (reference sequence). CDR3 protein: CAWRKLATNEKLFF. The CDR3 DNA reads TGTGCCTGGAGAAAGCTTGCAACTAATGAAAAACTGTTTTTT. The full variable domain, completed using reference TRBV30 and TRBJ1-4, is SQTIHQWPATLVQPVGSPLSLECTVEGTSNPNLYWYRQAAGRGLQLLFYSVGIGQISSEVPQNLSASRPQDRQFILSSKKLLLSDSGFYLCAWRKLATNEKLFFGSGTQLSVL.

J is TRBJ2-3 and V is TRBV7-9; no definite D call. The ends were cut back, 0 bases at V and 0 bases at J, with 10 bases in the middle. CDR1 and CDR2 (germline): SEHNR, FQNEAQ (reference sequence). The CDR3 has 16 amino acids. This CDR3 is CASSLAVFQSTDTQYF. CDR3 DNA sequence: TGTGCCAGCAGCTTAGCCGTTTTCCAAAGCACAGATACGCAGTATTTT. Variable domain in full (rest from reference TRBV7-9 and TRBJ2-3): DTGVSQNPRHKITKRGQNVTFRCDPISEHNRLYWYRQTLGQGPEFLTYFQNEAQLEKSRLLSDRFSAERPKGSFSTLEIQRTEQGDSAMYLCASSLAVFQSTDTQYFGPGTRLTVL.

The chain uses TRBV5-1 and TRBJ1-1, with D tentatively TRBD1 (5 bases). Trimming cost V 0 bases and J 4 bases, with 10 bases left between them. The V gene's germline CDR1 is SGHRS and CDR2 YFSETQ. This CDR3 is built from 14 residues. In DNA form, the CDR3 reads TGCGCCAGCAGCTTGGTAGGGGCGGGCACTGAAGCTTTCTTT. Translation gives CASSLVGAGTEAFF.

This clone was counted a single time. J is TRBJ1-2 and V is TRBV19; a weak D match, TRBD1 (5 bases). Germline V gene sequence: CDR1 LNHDA, CDR2 SQIVND (reference sequence). The V end lost 2 bases, the J end lost 8 bases, and 15 bases lay between the germline ends. The CDR3 sequence is 14 residues long. The CDR3 loop is CASSIIQGARGYTF. CDR3 DNA: TGTGCCAGTAGTATAATCCAGGGAGCGCGAGGCTACACCTTC.

This sequence joins TRBV10-3 and TRBJ2-1, with 12 bases lining up with TRBD2. V lost 3 bases and J lost 5; bases outside the gene matches: 8. Germline CDR1 is ENHRY and CDR2 is SYGVKD. The CDR3 sequence is 17 residues long. CDR3 amino acids: CAISDPATSGRNNEQFF. DNA for the CDR3: TGTGCCATCAGTGATCCAGCGACTAGCGGGAGAAACAATGAGCAGTTCTTC.

The chain has TRBV9 and TRBJ1-5, with a tentative D call TRBD1 (5 bases). Germline V gives CDR1 SGDLS, CDR2 YYNGEE. Trimming took off 0 bases at V and 6 bases at J, with 10 bases between the two ends. This CDR3 contains 14 residues. CDR3 sequence: CASSVDGGTQPQHF. The CDR3 DNA reads TGTGCCAGCAGCGTAGATGGGGGAACTCAGCCCCAGCATTTT.

The chain joins TRBV20-1 to TRBJ2-5; no firm D call. V was trimmed by 3 bases and J by 5 bases, leaving 7 bases between them. The CDR3 has 11 residues. Germline V CDR1 and CDR2: DFQATT, SNEGSKA (reference sequence). The DNA of the CDR3 is TGCAGTGCTAGCGAATGGGAGACCCAGTACTTC. This gives the protein CSASEWETQYF.

V and J are TRBV5-1 and TRBJ2-1, with TRBD1 as a possible D gene (5 bases). Trimming cost V 4 bases and J 4 bases, with 12 bases left between them. From germline, CDR1 is SGHRS and CDR2 YFSETQ. The CDR3 spans 14 residues. CDR3 coding DNA: TGCGCCAGCAGCATCCAGCAGGGTTACAATGAGCAGTTCTTC. It yields the protein CASSIQQGYNEQFF.

This chain links TRBV7-3 with TRBJ2-6; maybe TRBD1 (6 bases). Germline lookup yields CDR1 SGHTA and CDR2 FQGTGA. V dropped 5 bases and J dropped 0 bases, with 20 bases sitting between them. This CDR3 has 19 amino acids. The CDR3 loop is CASSAIPFGQSSGANVLTF. The CDR3, as DNA: TGTGCCAGCAGCGCGATCCCTTTCGGACAGAGCTCTGGGGCCAACGTCCTGACTTTC.

V is TRBV29-1 and J is TRBJ2-7; D is perhaps TRBD1 (6 bases). Germline CDR1 and CDR2: SQVTM and ANQGSEA. V lost 7 bases to trimming and J lost 4 bases, with 17 bases between them. The CDR3 runs 13 residues. The CDR3 DNA is TGCAGCGCCGCACTACAGGGCGGGTACGAGCAGTACTTC. Its translation is CSAALQGGYEQYF.